The T cell receptor (beta chain) under discussion was sequenced for a study of shared clonotypes between healthy human individuals. Trimming shortened V by 0 bases and J by 6 bases, and 7 bases separated the two germline ends. Germline V gene lookup returns CDR1 SGHNT and CDR2 YYREEE (reference sequence). The CDR3 totals 12 residues. Recent vaccinations or acute infections were absent in the healthy HIV-negative adult donors. For each subset, genomic DNA was distributed in equal portions over several immunoSEQ plates. The quantity of DNA used in unsorted PBMC replicate PCRs was 250 to 350 ng, corresponding to tens of thousands of T cell genomes. In the original analysis: ImmunoSEQ yielded junction-only sequences lacking quality scores, so filtering differed. Produced via immunoSEQ multiplex PCR; TCRdb's table is partial and in-frame only. That table furnishes V, J and clone size, whereas the DNA furnished D and trimming. The sample lists some 480,000 clones, 79% occurring once.

The rearrangement joins TRBV5-4 to TRBJ2-7; D is unresolved. The sequencing sample was made of PBMCs. The sequence came from a woman aged 40 to 50 in good health. Some clones in this sample may be carry-over from other donors' samples. CDR3 bases: TGTGCCAGCAGCTTGGTGGCAGGCGAGCAGTACTTC. Its protein product is CASSLVAGEQYF.